This T cell receptor beta chain is drawn from a study of HIV-infected patients and healthy controls (dated by TCRdb to 2013 to 2016). For the study in its entirety: CD4 counts rose modestly but significantly in about 90% of the 16 patients after three months of therapy, yet stayed below normal ranges. CD8 counts showed no consistent shift during early therapy, whereas the CD4:CD8 ratio rose slightly. Viral load became undetectable in about 65% of the 16 patients by the second bleed and in all patients after a further year of therapy. Patients exhibited no overall T-cell lymphocytopenia, and total CDR3 counts per chain were not significantly different from those of controls. The question the study tested was whether immune perturbation and reconstitution could be captured by deep TCR repertoire sequencing of small blood samples from HIV patients. Points the paper makes about the study in general: By Jaccard index and by the count of highly shared sequences, healthy controls shared more CDR3s between individuals than HIV+ patients did. Significantly different mean usage between HIV-infected patients and controls was observed for eight alpha and eight beta V genes. HIV-associated CDR3s exhibited a significant reduction in frequency during therapy, whereas CMV-associated CDR3s exhibited no significant change, although the majority increased in frequency. Using whole blood restricted sequencing depth and prevented separating the dynamics of distinct T-cell subpopulations. In size-matched repertoire data, the apparent post-therapy recovery of the Gini index in HIV-infected patients was not replicated. In the samples, alpha-beta chain pairing was left undetermined. Comparisons were complicated by unequal numbers of distinct sequences between patients and controls, and rare events from HIV-infected data were overweighted by size-matching. Roughly threefold more distinct CDR3s and higher Shannon diversity were observed in healthy control repertoires than in untreated HIV+ repertoires. Processing was restricted to sixteen HIV-infected individuals, which the authors judged to be a major constraint on the generalizability of the findings. HIV-infected repertoires had significantly higher mean Gini indices than controls, possibly reflecting oligoclonality. The study cohorts differed slightly in age and sex profile, but those differences did not account for the observed differences in diversity. The study did not determine donor HLA types. MAIT cell alpha-chain CDR3s were present at high frequency in healthy controls but severely depleted in HIV+ repertoires. The therapy captured by the treated samples lasted only 2 to 3 months, arguably too short a period to observe immune reconstitution given low adult thymic output.

For CDR1 and CDR2, the germline V gene (reference sequence) lists GTSNPN and SVGIG. Here V drops 4 bases and J drops 11 bases, and the junction holds 8 bases not matched to any gene. The CDR3 covers 14 residues, taking in both the cysteine and the phenylalanine. Only CDR3 DNA remains: 42 bases, in frame from the first base. SuperScript III was used to reverse transcribe 500 ng RNA with primers targeting the alpha and beta constant regions. Separate alpha and beta chain libraries were made by chain-specific third strand synthesis with multiplexing indices. The protocol used a single primer pair to amplify all rearrangements within a chain, which avoided primer bias, and attached molecular barcodes to each cDNA molecule. Purified cDNA was ligated with T4 RNA Ligase 1 onto a 5' RACE adapter bearing a random hexamer and the SP2 sequencing primer site. Second strand synthesis was performed with Phusion polymerase and primed from the SP2 site, and slow temperature ramps were applied to favor optimal annealing. The 12-nucleotide barcode on each molecule comprised two random hexamer sequences, both introduced before amplification and concatenated. A brief initial PCR introduced P5 and P7 adapter elements together with a second index, and a roughly 25-cycle amplification PCR using P5s and P7 primers was subsequently performed. A total of approximately 26 PCR cycles were applied to the libraries, which were quantified on a Qubit, sized on a Bioanalyzer, and diluted to about 3.8 nM. Normalized libraries were sequenced on an Illumina MiSeq with 2 x 250 paired-end kits. Reverse transcription reactions underwent purification over MinElute columns, with elution into around 9.4 ul Tris-Cl. The adapter ligations were run for 23 hours at 16 degrees C, and AMPure XP beads at a 1:1 ratio were afterwards used to clean them. The paper's processing steps were these. A modified Decombinator processed the demultiplexed FASTQ files and output V, J, insert and barcode information. Sequences sharing a barcode but differing from the dominant sequence were discarded as errors, and barcodes clustered at Levenshtein distance 3 were counted to estimate original cDNA molecules. For downstream analyses, the R packages ineq, vegan, igraph and RCytoscape were used, along with IMGT nomenclature and CDR3 definitions. V gene usage was computed over distinct sequences, each TCR counted once to avoid skew from clonal expansion. Whenever two unique CDR3 amino acid sequences within a donor differed by a single Levenshtein edit, similarity networks linked them. In the repertoires, a search was made for a compiled set of published HIV-specific CDR3s (approximately 90 alpha, 700 or so beta) and CMV-specific CDR3s (fewer than 14 alpha, 240 or so beta). Lower sequence numbers were not the cause of the decreased diversity in patients, as random subsampling to size-matched repertoires showed. The public reads were quality trimmed at Q25 with fastp and then assembled into clones with MiXCR by TCRdb, keeping productive beta chains. Rows with one shared CDR3 protein collapse into an entry with the most common genes and DNA. These V and J calls derive from TCRdb rather than the authors' analysis. The sample profile shows approximately 9,000 distinct CDR3 sequences; approximately 9.1% of them were found once. The ten largest clones capture around 10% of the sample.

At least ten counts were recorded for this clonotype. This clone's antigen is unknown. No base quality values were provided; no much bigger clone lies one nucleotide off. Follow-up blood was drawn from HIV-infected patients roughly three months, about 14 weeks, after the initiation of antiretroviral therapy. Whole blood was used without cell fractionation, so all unsorted peripheral T cells were reflected in the repertoire. A roughly 2.4 ml sample of peripheral blood was drawn into Tempus tubes for RNA extraction. Treatment interruptions were among the grounds for excluding patients from enrollment, as were febrile or AIDS-related illness, tumors, hepatitis B or C coinfection, immunomodulatory therapy and recent vaccination. The TURBO-DNase kit was used to remove leftover genomic DNA, and GLOBINclear was used to deplete globin mRNA.

The clonotype comes from an adult with HIV infection. This sample comprised blood, obtained during antiretroviral therapy. The chain is encoded by TRBV30 joined to TRBJ2-1, and TRBD2 matches 13 of the central bases. The nucleotide sequence is TGTGCCTGGAACAAACTAGCGGGGGGGCGTAAGCAGTTCTTC. This gives the protein CAWNKLAGGRKQFF.